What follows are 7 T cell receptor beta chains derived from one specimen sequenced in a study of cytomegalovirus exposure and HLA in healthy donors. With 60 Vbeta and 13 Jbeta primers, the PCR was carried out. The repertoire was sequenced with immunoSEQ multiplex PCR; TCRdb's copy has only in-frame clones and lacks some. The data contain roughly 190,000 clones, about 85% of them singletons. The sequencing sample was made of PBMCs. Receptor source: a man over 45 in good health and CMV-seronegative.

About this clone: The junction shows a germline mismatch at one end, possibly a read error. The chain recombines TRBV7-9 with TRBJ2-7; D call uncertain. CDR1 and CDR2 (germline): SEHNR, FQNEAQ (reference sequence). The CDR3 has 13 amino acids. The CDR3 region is CSSSLRGLAEQYF. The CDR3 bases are TGTTCCAGCAGCTTACGAGGTTTGGCCGAGCAGTACTTC.

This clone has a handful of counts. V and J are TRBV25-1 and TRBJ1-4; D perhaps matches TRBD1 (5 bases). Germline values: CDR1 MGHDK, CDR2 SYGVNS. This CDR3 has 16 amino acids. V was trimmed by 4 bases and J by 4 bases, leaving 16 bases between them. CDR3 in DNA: TGTGCCAGCAGTGGAATATACTGGCAGGGTAATGAAAAACTGTTTTTT. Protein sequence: CASSGIYWQGNEKLFF.

The CDR3 sequence is CASSGTSGLFF. The CDR3 nucleotides read TGTGCCAGCAGCGGGACTAGCGGATTGTTTTTT. This chain connects TRBV6-1 to TRBJ2-2; the match to TRBD2 covers 11 bases. The germline V gene encodes CDR1 MNHNS and CDR2 SASEGT. CDR3 size: 11 residues. The junction had 3 bases not matched to a gene; V was cut back by 6 bases and J by 15 bases.

In nucleotides, the CDR3 is TGTGCCAGTAGTTTCGGACAGTCTACAAACTATGGCTACACCTTC. Translation gives CASSFGQSTNYGYTF. V is TRBV19 and J is TRBJ1-2; maybe TRBD1 (6 bases). The CDR3 spans 15 residues. Germline V gene sequence: CDR1 LNHDA, CDR2 SQIVND (reference sequence). V was cut by 5 bases and J by 2 bases, with 15 bases left in between.

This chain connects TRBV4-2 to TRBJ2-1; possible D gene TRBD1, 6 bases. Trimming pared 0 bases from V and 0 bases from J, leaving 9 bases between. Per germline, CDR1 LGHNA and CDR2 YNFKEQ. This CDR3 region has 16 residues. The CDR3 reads CASSQEPDSSYNEQFF. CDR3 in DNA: TGTGCCAGCAGCCAAGAACCGGACAGCTCCTACAATGAGCAGTTCTTC.

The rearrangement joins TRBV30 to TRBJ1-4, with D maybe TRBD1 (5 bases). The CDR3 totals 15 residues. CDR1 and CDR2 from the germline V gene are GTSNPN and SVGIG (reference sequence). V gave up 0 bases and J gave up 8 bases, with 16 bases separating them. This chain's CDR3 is CAWSVREGLQEKLFF. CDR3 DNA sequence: TGTGCCTGGAGTGTACGGGAGGGGCTGCAGGAAAAACTGTTTTTT.

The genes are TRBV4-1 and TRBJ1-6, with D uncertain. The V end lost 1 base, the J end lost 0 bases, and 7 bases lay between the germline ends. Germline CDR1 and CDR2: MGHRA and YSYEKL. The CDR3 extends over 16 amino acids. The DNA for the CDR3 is TGCGCCAGCAGCCAAGGTACTAGCTCCTATAATTCACCCCTCCACTTT. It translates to CASSQGTSSYNSPLHF.